This T cell receptor (beta chain) was found in a study of response to subunit inactivated influenza vaccine. MiXCR, run by TCRdb on the RT-PCR reads, gives a single entry per CDR3 protein. In the table there are more than 450,000 distinct CDR3 sequences, about 11% of which are singletons. This CDR3 contains 15 residues. The V segment lost 9 bases and the J segment 3 bases; nucleotides outside the gene matches: 9. Germline-derived CDR1 and CDR2 are LNHNV and YYDKDF (reference sequence). These data were also filed under a second study, of T cells expressing NK-cell markers. This second report adds: TCR beta cDNA was made by 5'RACE template switching with UMIs. Most of the eight sequenced donors tested HCMV-seropositive; one tested seronegative. The share of CD8+ T cells held by dominant NKG2C+ clonotypes was about 1.0-7.5% in about six donors. HCMV specificity of the expanded NKG2C+ T cell clones stayed unclear.

This TCR came from a man aged 50-59 years who received an inactivated influenza vaccine. The V gene is TRBV15, the J gene TRBJ2-2; the match to TRBD2 covers 8 bases. This specimen consisted of PBMCs from blood, obtained on the day of vaccination. The CDR3 DNA follows: TGTGCCACTAGAGAAGGTAGCGGGGACACCGGGGAGCTGTTTTTT. It encodes CATREGSGDTGELFF.